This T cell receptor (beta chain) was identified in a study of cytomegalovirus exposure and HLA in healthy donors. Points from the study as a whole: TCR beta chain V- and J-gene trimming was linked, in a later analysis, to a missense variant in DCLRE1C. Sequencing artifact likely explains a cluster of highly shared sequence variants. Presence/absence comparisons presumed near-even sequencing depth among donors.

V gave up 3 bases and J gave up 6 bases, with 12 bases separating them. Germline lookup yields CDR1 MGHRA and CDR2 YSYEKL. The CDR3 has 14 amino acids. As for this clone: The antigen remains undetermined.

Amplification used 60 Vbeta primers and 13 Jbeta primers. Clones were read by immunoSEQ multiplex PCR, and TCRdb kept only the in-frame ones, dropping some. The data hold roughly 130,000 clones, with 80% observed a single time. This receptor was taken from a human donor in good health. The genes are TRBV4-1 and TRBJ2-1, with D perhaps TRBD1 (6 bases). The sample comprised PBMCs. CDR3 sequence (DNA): TGCGCCAGCAGCCATCAGGGACACTTCAATGAGCAGTTCTTC. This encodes CASSHQGHFNEQFF.